The next 18 T cell receptor beta chains were all read from a single sample in a study of T cells after yellow fever vaccination. MiXCR was run by TCRdb on the 5' RACE reads, yielding one entry per CDR3 protein. The data hold about 160,000 distinct CDR3 sequences, with approximately 6.7% observed a single time. The source material was CD4+ T cells sorted from PBMCs, sampled around 5 days after the first yellow fever vaccination. All receptors come from a man younger than 35 who received the YFV17D yellow fever vaccine.

The CDR3 protein is CSARARATEAFF. Here the CDR3 DNA reads TGCAGTGCTAGGGCCAGGGCCACTGAAGCTTTCTTT. The chain couples TRBV20-1 to TRBJ1-1; D might be TRBD1 (5 bases). Germline CDR1 and CDR2: DFQATT and SNEGSKA (reference sequence). V lost 3 bases, J lost 4 bases, and 9 bases lay in between. The CDR3 length is 12 residues.

This chain joins TRBV7-8 and TRBJ2-3; D remains ambiguous. CDR1 and CDR2 (germline): SGHVS, FQNEAQ. V was cut by 7 bases and J by 6 bases, with 11 bases left in between. The CDR3 is made up of 12 amino acids. CDR3 protein: CASNLWIDTQYF. CDR3 sequence (DNA): TGTGCCAGCAATCTTTGGATTGATACGCAGTATTTT.

This clonotype was seen many times. This chain joins TRBV29-1 and TRBJ2-3, with 12 bases aligning to TRBD2. The ends lost 5 bases at V and 4 bases at J; junction bases unmatched: 10. Germline V CDR1 and CDR2: SQVTM, ANQGSEA. The CDR3 sequence is 16 residues long. The chain's CDR3 is CSVQRTLAGGPDTQYF. The CDR3 coding sequence is TGCAGCGTTCAACGGACTCTAGCGGGGGGGCCAGATACGCAGTATTTT.

This clonotype was seen ten or more times. V and J are TRBV5-1 and TRBJ2-3; 8 bases are shared with TRBD1. CDR1 is SGHRS, CDR2 YFSETQ, per germline. With 4 bases clipped from V and 5 bases from J, the junction kept 6 bases outside the gene matches. The length of the CDR3 is 14 residues. In DNA form, the CDR3 reads TGCGCCAGCAGCAGAGGACAGGGACGAGATACGCAGTATTTT. Protein: CASSRGQGRDTQYF.

This clonotype occurred many times. The V gene is TRBV12-3 or TRBV12-4, the J gene TRBJ1-2; 7 bases line up with TRBD1. The CDR3 length is 14 residues. J gave up 8 bases and V 7 bases, and 13 bases lay outside the gene matches. The CDR3 spells CASNLLGQANGYTF. In nucleotides, the CDR3 is TGTGCCAGCAATCTTCTCGGACAGGCGAACGGCTACACCTTC.

The table lists this clonotype with a few counts. V usage is TRBV6-2 or TRBV6-3 and J usage is TRBJ2-2; D unclear. Germline values: CDR1 MNHEY, CDR2 SVGEGT. The length of the CDR3 is 15 residues. V dropped 2 bases and J dropped 0 bases, with 7 bases sitting between them. Here the CDR3 reads CASSYGVTNTGELFF. In DNA form, the CDR3 reads TGTGCCAGCAGTTACGGGGTCACGAACACCGGGGAGCTGTTTTTT.

This clonotype was detected only a few times. The V call is TRBV7-2, the J call TRBJ1-2; D unclear. Germline V CDR1 and CDR2: SGHTA, FQGNSA. CDR3 length equals 16 residues. V was clipped by 5 bases and J by 5 bases, with 21 bases between them. CDR3 loop: CASSPFAAGLGYGYTF. The CDR3 DNA reads as TGTGCCAGCAGCCCCTTCGCAGCGGGCTTGGGGTATGGCTACACCTTC. Supplemented by reference TRBV7-2 and TRBJ1-2, the full variable domain reads GAGVSQSPSNKVTEKGKDVELRCDPISGHTALYWYRQSLGQGLEFLIYFQGNSAPDKSGLPSDRFSAERTGGSVSTLTIQRTQQEDSAVYLCASSPFAAGLGYGYTFGSGTRLTVV.

This clonotype appeared many times. The chain links TRBV12-3 or TRBV12-4 to TRBJ1-2; TRBD1 aligns across 8 bases. J lost 7 bases, V lost 6 bases, and 7 bases had no gene match. The CDR3 consists of 13 residues. Here the CDR3 reads CASSPDRALGYTF. CDR3 DNA sequence: TGTGCCAGCAGCCCGGACAGGGCACTTGGCTACACCTTC.

A note on this clonotype: A much larger clonotype is one base distant, so this may be a read error. The chain has TRBV5-1 and TRBJ2-3, with 9 bases aligning to TRBD2. Germline values: CDR1 SGHRS, CDR2 YFSETQ. CDR3 length: 14 amino acids. The CDR3 DNA reads TGCGCTACGGGCGGGGGGGCCAGCACAGATACGCAGTATTTT. The encoded protein is CATGGGASTDTQYF. Together with reference TRBV5-1 and TRBJ2-3, the CDR3 gives the full variable domain: KAGVTQTPRYLIKTRGQQVTLSCSPISGHRSVSWYQQTPGQGLQFLFEYFSETQRNKGNFPGRFSGRQFSNSRSEMNVSTLELGDSALYLCATGGGASTDTQYFGPGTRLTVL.

This clonotype was seen many times. The V call is TRBV5-1, the J call TRBJ2-5; 8 bases match TRBD1. Germline V gene lookup returns CDR1 SGHRS and CDR2 YFSETQ. Trimming removed 1 base from V and 3 bases from J; junction bases left unmatched: 5. This CDR3 is built from 15 residues. CDR3 DNA: TGCGCCAGCAGCTTGTTCGGACAGGGCGAAGAGACCCAGTACTTC. This gives the protein CASSLFGQGEETQYF.

In this sample, this clonotype turned up a few times. The chain has TRBV15 and TRBJ2-7; 10 nucleotides agree with TRBD1. Germline trimming cut 4 bases from V and 1 base from J; bases unmatched to any gene: 13. The CDR3 contains 18 residues. Germline assignment: CDR1 LNHNV and CDR2 YYDKDF (reference sequence). This chain's CDR3 is CATSTQGQGGTGSYEQYF. CDR3 nucleotides: TGTGCCACCAGCACCCAAGGACAGGGGGGTACAGGGTCCTACGAGCAGTACTTC.

This clonotype has a count of ten or more. The chain links TRBV6-1 to TRBJ2-5, with 12 nucleotides matching TRBD2. The J segment lost 5 bases and the V segment lost 11 bases, leaving 6 bases of the junction unmatched. Germline assignment: CDR1 MNHNS and CDR2 SASEGT. CDR3 length equals 13 residues. CDR3 DNA: TGTGCCTCCAGGACTAGCGGGGTTGAGACCCAGTACTTC. This encodes CASRTSGVETQYF.

Details on this clonotype: Being one base from a much bigger clone, this may be a read error. The rearrangement uses TRBV6-5 and TRBJ2-5; possible D gene TRBD2, 6 bases. This CDR3 region has 15 residues. Germline CDR1 MNHEY, CDR2 SVGAGI. V lost 3 bases, J lost 7 bases, and 18 bases lay in between. This chain's CDR3 is CASSYRDSHLGTQYF. The CDR3, as DNA: TGTGCCAGCAGTTATCGGGACTCCCACTTGGGGACCCAGTACTTC.

Many counts were recorded for this clonotype. The V gene is TRBV20-1, the J gene TRBJ1-5; D may be TRBD1 (5 bases). Trimming took 6 bases from V and 4 from J, leaving 13 bases between them. The CDR3 has 13 amino acids. CDR1 and CDR2 (germline): DFQATT, SNEGSKA (reference sequence). CDR3 nucleotides: TGCAGTGCAGGGGAGAAACCTAATCAGCCCCAGCATTTT. This encodes CSAGEKPNQPQHF.

As concerns this clonotype: A single base separates this from a much larger clone, so it may be a read error. The chain employs TRBV14 and TRBJ2-3, with TRBD2 as a possible D gene (6 bases). The germline V gene encodes CDR1 SGHDN and CDR2 FVKESK. There are 11 residues in the CDR3. CDR3 in DNA: TGTGCCGGCAGCCGGGACTATACGCAGTATTTT. Its protein is CAGSRDYTQYF.

This clonotype was picked up a small number of times. This CDR3 is CASSLGGAFTIYF. The CDR3 region has the DNA TGTGCCAGCAGCTTAGGGGGCGCTTTCACCATATATTTT. This chain uses TRBV7-2 with TRBJ1-3, with D tentatively TRBD1 (5 bases). With 1 base removed from V and 9 bases from J, the gap between germline ends came to 10 bases. CDR3 length: 13 amino acids. Germline V gene sequence: CDR1 SGHTA, CDR2 FQGNSA.

In its sample, this clonotype ranks as medium-sized. The rearrangement uses TRBV20-1 and TRBJ1-5, with 10 bases matching TRBD1. The CDR3 is 16 amino acids. Per germline, CDR1 DFQATT and CDR2 SNEGSKA (reference sequence). V lost 0 bases to trimming and J lost 5 bases; unmatched junction nucleotides: 7. For the CDR3, the DNA is TGCAGTGCTAGAGATCGGACAGGGGGAGGGCATCAGCCCCAGCATTTT. This translates into CSARDRTGGGHQPQHF.

In its sample, this clonotype was seen many times. V gene TRBV5-6 combines with J gene TRBJ1-2; no firm D call. The germline V gene encodes CDR1 SGHDT and CDR2 YYEEEE. CDR3 length: 15 amino acids. Trimming shortened V by 0 bases and J by 6 bases, and 15 bases separated the two germline ends. The CDR3 spells CASSLETQWINGYTF. The CDR3 DNA reads TGTGCCAGCAGCTTGGAAACACAGTGGATCAATGGCTACACCTTC.